This T cell receptor beta chain comes out of a study of cytomegalovirus exposure and HLA in healthy donors. Overall study results and limits: Another analysis was done later, and it associated roughly 15,000 TCR beta sequences with HLA alleles at 0.05 false discovery rate.

V trimming: 0 bases; J trimming: 14 bases; junction bases outside the gene matches: 9. The CDR3 consists of 15 residues. Germline V gives CDR1 MNHNY, CDR2 SVGAGI (reference sequence). Concerning this clone: No antigen is known for it.

The PCR had 60 Vbeta and 13 Jbeta primers. Data came from immunoSEQ multiplex PCR; TCRdb stores just in-frame clones and leaves some out. The sample shows roughly 130,000 clones, 65% to 90% of them seen only once. The chain carries TRBV6-6 and TRBJ1-6; 8 bases align to TRBD1. The receptor's source is a woman aged 18-30 years in good health and CMV-seropositive. The sequenced sample consisted of PBMCs. CDR3 DNA sequence: TGTGCCAGCAGTTACTCGGGACAGGTGGACCTCACCCTCCACTTT. It is translated as CASSYSGQVDLTLHF.